Shown below are 3 T cell receptor beta chains from a single sample sequenced in a study of blood T cell repertoires in COVID-19. Using immunoSEQ multiplex PCR, the repertoire was profiled, and TCRdb retains in-frame clones only, with some absent. The table includes roughly 400,000 clones, around nine tenths detected once. What was sequenced was PBMCs or T cells enriched from blood (not recorded which). The source is a woman younger than 35 who had been exposed to COVID-19.

CDR3 sequence: CASSLLQGGNYGYTF. The CDR3 DNA reads TGCGCCAGCAGCCTCCTACAGGGGGGTAACTATGGCTACACCTTC. J is TRBJ1-2 and V is TRBV5-1; 8 nucleotides align to TRBD1. This CDR3 region has 15 residues. Germline V lookup: CDR1 SGHRS, CDR2 YFSETQ. V dropped 4 bases and J dropped 1; count of bases not matched to a gene: 6.

J is TRBJ2-1 and V is TRBV5-1, with 8 bases fitting TRBD1. The CDR3 runs to 15 residues. Germline V gives CDR1 SGHRS, CDR2 YFSETQ. Trimming removed 0 bases from V and 7 bases from J; junction bases left unmatched: 6. CDR3 in amino acids: CASSLGQGAGNEQFF. The DNA of the CDR3 is TGCGCCAGCAGCTTGGGGCAGGGGGCGGGGAATGAGCAGTTCTTC.

Concerning this clone itself: This sample also contains other DNA sequences that code for the same CDR3. The chain joins TRBV28 to TRBJ1-2, with a weak D call TRBD1 (5 bases). With 3 bases removed from V and 7 bases from J, the gap between germline ends came to 9 bases. The germline V gene has CDR1 MDHEN and CDR2 SYDVKM. The CDR3 covers 12 residues. This CDR3 reads CASSFPGGGYTF. The DNA of the CDR3 is TGTGCCAGCAGTTTCCCGGGGGGTGGCTACACCTTC.